This is a list of T cell receptor beta chains from one sample in a study of monozygotic twins with inflammatory bowel disease. TCRdb re-analyzed the 5' RACE reads; it lists each CDR3 protein once, without DNA. The sample table sets out some 400,000 distinct CDR3 sequences. The sequencing sample was made of blood. All receptors come from a human donor with ulcerative colitis or Crohn's disease, or a healthy co-twin of an affected twin (not recorded which). Both conserved end residues are part of each CDR3. Each record gives: J gene, V gene, CDR3 protein.

j_call: TRBJ2-1; v_call: TRBV6-1; cdr3_aa: CATLKGTNFEQFF
j_call: TRBJ2-6; v_call: TRBV12-3/TRBV12-4; cdr3_aa: CASSGRRAGANVLTF
j_call: TRBJ2-1; v_call: TRBV11-2; cdr3_aa: CASSLVVRGPASSYNEQFF
j_call: TRBJ1-5; v_call: TRBV3-1; cdr3_aa: CASSQGGSNQPQHF
j_call: TRBJ1-3; v_call: TRBV3-1; cdr3_aa: CASSPGTSTAGNTIYF
j_call: TRBJ2-5; v_call: TRBV10-3; cdr3_aa: CAIKGVAGGQETQYF
j_call: TRBJ2-3; v_call: TRBV7-2; cdr3_aa: CASSFSGLASDTQYF
j_call: TRBJ1-1; v_call: TRBV19; cdr3_aa: CASQTGVNTEAFF
j_call: TRBJ2-4; v_call: TRBV28; cdr3_aa: CASSSPGVMDIQYF
j_call: TRBJ2-3; v_call: TRBV12-3/TRBV12-4; cdr3_aa: CASSLREGGRALSTDTQYF
j_call: TRBJ2-7; v_call: TRBV6-1; cdr3_aa: CASSPIRTGSYEQYF
j_call: TRBJ1-1; v_call: TRBV6-2/TRBV6-3; cdr3_aa: CASSYSYWGTEGAFF
j_call: TRBJ1-2; v_call: TRBV7-9; cdr3_aa: CASSLTGGTFGYTF
j_call: TRBJ2-7; v_call: TRBV28; cdr3_aa: CASSLAGGTTYEQYF
j_call: TRBJ2-7; v_call: TRBV5-1; cdr3_aa: CASSPTYEQYF
j_call: TRBJ2-3; v_call: TRBV20-1; cdr3_aa: CSARRVKDWPGGTDTQYF
j_call: TRBJ1-2; v_call: TRBV7-3; cdr3_aa: CASSLHASTGLYGYTF
j_call: TRBJ2-5; v_call: TRBV7-9; cdr3_aa: CASSPTDRGSQYF
j_call: TRBJ2-3; v_call: TRBV29-1; cdr3_aa: CSVSGTSGRSPDTQYF
j_call: TRBJ2-5; v_call: TRBV6-5; cdr3_aa: CASSSLAGLRQETQYF
j_call: TRBJ1-3; v_call: TRBV4-2; cdr3_aa: CASSQDPMGLGNTIYF
j_call: TRBJ2-3; v_call: TRBV7-3; cdr3_aa: CASSFGTSGVTDTQYF
j_call: TRBJ1-1; v_call: TRBV14; cdr3_aa: CASSQDLGGVNTEAFF
j_call: TRBJ1-5; v_call: TRBV19; cdr3_aa: CASSKSASTREPQHF
j_call: TRBJ2-1; v_call: TRBV20-1; cdr3_aa: CSARVTPGEFGEQFF
j_call: TRBJ2-1; v_call: TRBV4-1; cdr3_aa: CASSQDRVGGDEQFF
j_call: TRBJ2-5; v_call: TRBV28; cdr3_aa: CASSQGTEQTQYF
j_call: TRBJ2-1; v_call: TRBV20-1; cdr3_aa: CSACPPGQGANEQFF
j_call: TRBJ2-3; v_call: TRBV7-9; cdr3_aa: CASSSGLAVTDTQYF
j_call: TRBJ2-1; v_call: TRBV11-2; cdr3_aa: CASSPTQYSEQFF
j_call: TRBJ2-3; v_call: TRBV6-4; cdr3_aa: CASSRTSGSFADTQYF
j_call: TRBJ2-2; v_call: TRBV6-1; cdr3_aa: CASSARTGENTGELFF